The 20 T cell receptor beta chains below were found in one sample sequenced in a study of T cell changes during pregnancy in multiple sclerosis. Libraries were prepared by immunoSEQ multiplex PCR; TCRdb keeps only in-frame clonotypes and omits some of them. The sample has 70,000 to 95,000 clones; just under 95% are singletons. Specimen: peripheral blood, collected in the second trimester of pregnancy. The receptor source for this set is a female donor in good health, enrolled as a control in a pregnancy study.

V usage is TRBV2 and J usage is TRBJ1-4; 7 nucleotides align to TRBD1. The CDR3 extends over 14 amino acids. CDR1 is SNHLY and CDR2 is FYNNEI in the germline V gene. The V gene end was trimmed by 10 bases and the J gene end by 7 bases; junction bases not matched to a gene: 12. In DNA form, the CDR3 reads TGTGCCATACAACTCCGGGACAGTGGTGAAAAACTGTTTTTT. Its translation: CAIQLRDSGEKLFF. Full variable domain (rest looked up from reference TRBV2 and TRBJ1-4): EPEVTQTPSHQVTQMGQEVILRCVPISNHLYFYWYRQILGQKVEFLVSFYNNEISEKSEIFDDQFSVERPDGSNFTLKIRSTKLEDSAMYFCAIQLRDSGEKLFFGSGTQLSVL.

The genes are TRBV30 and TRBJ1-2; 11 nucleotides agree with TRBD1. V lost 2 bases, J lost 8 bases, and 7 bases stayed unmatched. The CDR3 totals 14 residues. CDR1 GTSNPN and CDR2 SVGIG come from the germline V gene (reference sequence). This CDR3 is CAWSRTGGFFGYTF. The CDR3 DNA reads TGTGCCTGGAGTAGGACAGGGGGCTTCTTCGGCTACACCTTC.

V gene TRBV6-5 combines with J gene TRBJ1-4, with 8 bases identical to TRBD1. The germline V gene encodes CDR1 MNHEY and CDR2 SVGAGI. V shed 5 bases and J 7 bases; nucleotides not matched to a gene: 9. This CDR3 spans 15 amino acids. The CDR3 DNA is TGTGCCAGCAGTCACAGGGGGACGGTTGGTGAAAAACTGTTTTTT. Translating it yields CASSHRGTVGEKLFF.

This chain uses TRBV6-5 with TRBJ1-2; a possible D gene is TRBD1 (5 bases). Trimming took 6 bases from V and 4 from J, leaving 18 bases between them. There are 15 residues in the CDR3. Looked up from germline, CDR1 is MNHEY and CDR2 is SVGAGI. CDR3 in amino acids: CASSRGTRHPYGYTF. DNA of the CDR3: TGTGCCAGCAGCCGCGGGACCAGGCATCCCTATGGCTACACCTTC.

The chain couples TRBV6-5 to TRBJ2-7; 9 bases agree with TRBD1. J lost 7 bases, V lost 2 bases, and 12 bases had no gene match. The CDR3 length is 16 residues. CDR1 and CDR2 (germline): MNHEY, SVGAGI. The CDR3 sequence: CASSYLSTGGPWEQYF. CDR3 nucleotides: TGTGCCAGCAGTTACCTTTCGACAGGGGGTCCTTGGGAGCAGTACTTC.

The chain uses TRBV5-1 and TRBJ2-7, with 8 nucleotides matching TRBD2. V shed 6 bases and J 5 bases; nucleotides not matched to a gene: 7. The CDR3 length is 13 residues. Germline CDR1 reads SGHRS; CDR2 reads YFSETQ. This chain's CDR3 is CASTDSGTDEQYF. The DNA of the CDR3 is TGCGCCAGCACAGATAGCGGGACCGACGAGCAGTACTTC.

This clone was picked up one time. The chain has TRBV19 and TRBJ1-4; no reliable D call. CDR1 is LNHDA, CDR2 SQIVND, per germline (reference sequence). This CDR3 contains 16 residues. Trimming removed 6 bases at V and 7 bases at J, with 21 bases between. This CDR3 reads CASRDTSSGFGEKLFF. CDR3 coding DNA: TGTGCCAGTAGAGATACGTCCTCCGGGTTTGGTGAAAAACTGTTTTTT.

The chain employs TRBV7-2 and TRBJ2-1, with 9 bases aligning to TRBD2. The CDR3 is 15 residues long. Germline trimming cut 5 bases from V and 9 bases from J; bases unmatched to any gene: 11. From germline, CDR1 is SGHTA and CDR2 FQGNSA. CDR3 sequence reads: CASSPRTSARAEQFF. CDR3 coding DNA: TGTGCCAGCAGCCCGCGGACTAGCGCACGGGCTGAGCAGTTCTTC.

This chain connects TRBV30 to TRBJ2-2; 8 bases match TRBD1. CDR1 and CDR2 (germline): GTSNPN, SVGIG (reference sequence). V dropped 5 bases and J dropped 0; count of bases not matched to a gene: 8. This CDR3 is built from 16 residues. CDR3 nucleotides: TGTGCCTGGGCTATCGACAGGGGTCCGAACACCGGGGAGCTGTTTTTT. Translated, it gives CAWAIDRGPNTGELFF.

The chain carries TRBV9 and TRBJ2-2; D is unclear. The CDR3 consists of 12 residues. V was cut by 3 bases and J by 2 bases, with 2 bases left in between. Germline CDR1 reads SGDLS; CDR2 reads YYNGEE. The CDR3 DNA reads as TGTGCCAGCAGCGCTAACACCGGGGAGCTGTTTTTT. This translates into CASSANTGELFF.

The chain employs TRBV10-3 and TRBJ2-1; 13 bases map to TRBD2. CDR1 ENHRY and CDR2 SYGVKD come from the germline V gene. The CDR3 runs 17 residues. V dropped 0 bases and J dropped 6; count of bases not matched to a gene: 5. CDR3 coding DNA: TGTGCCATCAGTGAGTCAGGACTAGCGGGGGTAATCAATGAGCAGTTCTTC. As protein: CAISESGLAGVINEQFF.

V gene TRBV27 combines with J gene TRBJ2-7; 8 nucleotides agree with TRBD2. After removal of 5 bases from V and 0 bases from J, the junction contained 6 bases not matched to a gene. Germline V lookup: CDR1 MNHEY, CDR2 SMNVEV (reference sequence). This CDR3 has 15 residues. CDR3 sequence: CASSLIAGPSYEQYF. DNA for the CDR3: TGTGCCAGCAGTCTTATAGCGGGACCCTCCTACGAGCAGTACTTC.

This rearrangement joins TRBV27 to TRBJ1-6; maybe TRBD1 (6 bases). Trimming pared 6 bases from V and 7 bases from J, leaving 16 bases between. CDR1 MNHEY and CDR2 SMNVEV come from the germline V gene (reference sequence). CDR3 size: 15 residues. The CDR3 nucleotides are TGTGCCAGCAGCCGCCTCAGGGGTGCGAATTCACCCCTCCACTTT. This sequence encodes CASSRLRGANSPLHF.

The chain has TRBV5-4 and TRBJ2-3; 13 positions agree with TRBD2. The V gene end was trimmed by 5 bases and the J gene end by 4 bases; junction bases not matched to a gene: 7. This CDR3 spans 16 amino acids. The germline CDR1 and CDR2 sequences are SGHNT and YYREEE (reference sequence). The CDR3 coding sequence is TGTGCCAGCAGTCGAGGACTAGCGGGGGACTCAGATACGCAGTATTTT. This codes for CASSRGLAGDSDTQYF.

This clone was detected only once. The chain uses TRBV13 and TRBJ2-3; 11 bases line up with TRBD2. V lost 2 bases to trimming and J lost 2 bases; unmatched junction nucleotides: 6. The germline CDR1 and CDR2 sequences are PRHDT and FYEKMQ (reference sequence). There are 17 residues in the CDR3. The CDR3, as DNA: TGTGCCAGCAGCTTACTGCTAGCGGGGGGTTCCACAGATACGCAGTATTTT. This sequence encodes CASSLLLAGGSTDTQYF.

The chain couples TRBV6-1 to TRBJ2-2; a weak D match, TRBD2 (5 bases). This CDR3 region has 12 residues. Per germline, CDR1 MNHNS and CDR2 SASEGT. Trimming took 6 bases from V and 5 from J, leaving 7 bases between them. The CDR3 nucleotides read TGTGCCAGCAGCAGGAGGACCGGGGAGCTGTTTTTT. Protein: CASSRRTGELFF.

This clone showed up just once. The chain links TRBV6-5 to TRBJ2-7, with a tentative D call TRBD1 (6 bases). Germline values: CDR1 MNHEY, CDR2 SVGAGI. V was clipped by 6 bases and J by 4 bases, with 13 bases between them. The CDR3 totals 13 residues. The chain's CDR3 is CASSQDRYYEQYF. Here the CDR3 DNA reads TGTGCCAGCAGCCAGGACAGATATTACGAGCAGTACTTC.

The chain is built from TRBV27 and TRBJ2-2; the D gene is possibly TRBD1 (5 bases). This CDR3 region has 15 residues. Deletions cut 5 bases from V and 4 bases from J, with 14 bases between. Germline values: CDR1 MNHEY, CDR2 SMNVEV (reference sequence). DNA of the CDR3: TGTGCCAGCAGTACCCGAGGACAAATCACCGGGGAGCTGTTTTTT. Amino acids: CASSTRGQITGELFF.

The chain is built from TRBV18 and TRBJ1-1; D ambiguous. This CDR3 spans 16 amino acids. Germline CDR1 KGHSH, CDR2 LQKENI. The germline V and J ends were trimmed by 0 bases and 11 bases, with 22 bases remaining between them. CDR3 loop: CASSPPSAGGRLAAFF. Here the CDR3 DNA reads TGTGCCAGCTCACCACCTAGTGCAGGTGGAAGGCTAGCCGCTTTCTTT.

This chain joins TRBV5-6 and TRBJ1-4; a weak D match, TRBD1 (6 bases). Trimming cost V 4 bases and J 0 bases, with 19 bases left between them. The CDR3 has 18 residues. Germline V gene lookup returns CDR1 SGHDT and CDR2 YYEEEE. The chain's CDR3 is CASSPQGWGPATNEKLFF. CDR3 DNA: TGTGCCAGCAGCCCCCAGGGGTGGGGCCCTGCAACTAATGAAAAACTGTTTTTT.